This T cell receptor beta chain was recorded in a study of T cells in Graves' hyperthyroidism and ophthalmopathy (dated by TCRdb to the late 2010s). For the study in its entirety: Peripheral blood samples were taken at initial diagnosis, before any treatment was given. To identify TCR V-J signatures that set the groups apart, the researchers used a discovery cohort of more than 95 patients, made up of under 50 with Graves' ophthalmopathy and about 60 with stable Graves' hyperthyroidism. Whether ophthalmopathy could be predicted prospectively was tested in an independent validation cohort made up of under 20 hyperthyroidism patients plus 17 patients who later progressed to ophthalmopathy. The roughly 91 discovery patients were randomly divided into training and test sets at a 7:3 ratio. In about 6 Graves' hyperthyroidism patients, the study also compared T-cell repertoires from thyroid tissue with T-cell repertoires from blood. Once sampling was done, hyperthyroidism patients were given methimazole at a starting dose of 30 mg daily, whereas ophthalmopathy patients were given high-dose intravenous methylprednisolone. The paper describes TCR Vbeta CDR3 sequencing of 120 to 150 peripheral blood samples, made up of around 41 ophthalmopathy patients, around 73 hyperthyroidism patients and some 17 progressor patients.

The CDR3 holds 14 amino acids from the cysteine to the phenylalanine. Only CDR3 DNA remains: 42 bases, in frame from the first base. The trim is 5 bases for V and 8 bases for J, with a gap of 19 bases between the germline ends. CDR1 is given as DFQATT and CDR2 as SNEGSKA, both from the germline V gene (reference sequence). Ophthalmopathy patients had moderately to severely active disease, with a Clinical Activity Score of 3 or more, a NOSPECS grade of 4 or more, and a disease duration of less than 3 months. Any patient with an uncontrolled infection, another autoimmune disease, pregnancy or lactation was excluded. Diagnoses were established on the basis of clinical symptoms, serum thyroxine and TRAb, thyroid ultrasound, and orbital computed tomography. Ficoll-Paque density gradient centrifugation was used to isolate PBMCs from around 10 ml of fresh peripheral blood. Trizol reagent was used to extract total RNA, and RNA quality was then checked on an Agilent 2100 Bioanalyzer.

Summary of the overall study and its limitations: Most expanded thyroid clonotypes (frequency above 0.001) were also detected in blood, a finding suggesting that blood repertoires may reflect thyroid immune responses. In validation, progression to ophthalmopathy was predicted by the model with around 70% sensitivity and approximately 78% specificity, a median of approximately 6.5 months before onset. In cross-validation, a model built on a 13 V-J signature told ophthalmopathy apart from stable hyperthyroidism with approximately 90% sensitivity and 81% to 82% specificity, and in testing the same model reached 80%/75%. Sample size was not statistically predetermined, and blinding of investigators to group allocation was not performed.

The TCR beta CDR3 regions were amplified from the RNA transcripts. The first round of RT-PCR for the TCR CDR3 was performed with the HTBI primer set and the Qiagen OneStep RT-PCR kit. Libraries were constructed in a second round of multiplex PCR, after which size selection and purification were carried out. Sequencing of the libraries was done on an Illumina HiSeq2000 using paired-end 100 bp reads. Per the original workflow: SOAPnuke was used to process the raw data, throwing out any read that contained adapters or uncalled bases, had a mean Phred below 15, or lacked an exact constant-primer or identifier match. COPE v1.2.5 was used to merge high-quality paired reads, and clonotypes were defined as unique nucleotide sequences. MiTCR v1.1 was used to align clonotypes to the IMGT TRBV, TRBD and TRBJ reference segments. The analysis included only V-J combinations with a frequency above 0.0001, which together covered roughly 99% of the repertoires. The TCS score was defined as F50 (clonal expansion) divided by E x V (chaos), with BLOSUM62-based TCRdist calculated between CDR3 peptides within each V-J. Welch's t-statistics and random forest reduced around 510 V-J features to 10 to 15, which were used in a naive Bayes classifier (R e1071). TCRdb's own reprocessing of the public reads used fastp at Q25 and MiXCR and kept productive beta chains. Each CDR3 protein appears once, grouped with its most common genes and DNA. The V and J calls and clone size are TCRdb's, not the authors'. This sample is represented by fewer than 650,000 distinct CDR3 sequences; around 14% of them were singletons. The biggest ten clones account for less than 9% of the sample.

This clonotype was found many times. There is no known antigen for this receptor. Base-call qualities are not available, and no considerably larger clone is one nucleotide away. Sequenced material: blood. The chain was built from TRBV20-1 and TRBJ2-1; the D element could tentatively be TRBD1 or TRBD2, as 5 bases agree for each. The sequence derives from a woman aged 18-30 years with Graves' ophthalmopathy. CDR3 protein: CSAYTLDRGHEQFF. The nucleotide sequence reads TGCAGTGCTTACACACTAGACAGAGGTCATGAGCAGTTCTTC.